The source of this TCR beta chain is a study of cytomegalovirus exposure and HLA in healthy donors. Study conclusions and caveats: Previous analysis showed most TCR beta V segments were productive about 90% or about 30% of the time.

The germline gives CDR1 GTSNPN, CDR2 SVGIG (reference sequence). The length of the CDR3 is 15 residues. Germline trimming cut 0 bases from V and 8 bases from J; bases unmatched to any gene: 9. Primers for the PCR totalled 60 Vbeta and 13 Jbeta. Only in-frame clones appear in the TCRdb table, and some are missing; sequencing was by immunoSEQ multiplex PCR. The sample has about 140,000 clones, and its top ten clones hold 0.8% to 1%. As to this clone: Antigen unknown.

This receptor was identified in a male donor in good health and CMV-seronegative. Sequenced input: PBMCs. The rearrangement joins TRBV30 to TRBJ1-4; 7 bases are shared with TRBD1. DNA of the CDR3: TGTGCCTGGAGTGTCTTCAGGGGGATTGAGGAAAAACTGTTTTTT. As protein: CAWSVFRGIEEKLFF.